Listed below are T cell receptor beta chains from one sample, sequenced in a study of blood T cell repertoires in COVID-19. Libraries were prepared by immunoSEQ multiplex PCR; TCRdb keeps only in-frame clonotypes and omits some of them. The sample carries around 140,000 clones, about 89% recorded once. Sequencing was carried out using peripheral blood. These receptors were taken from a woman in her seventies with COVID-19, enrolled during active disease. The CDR3 runs from the conserved cysteine through the conserved F or W. A D gene is named only where the DNA matches it firmly. Clone size, where shown, is once, few, many, or a class for clones that have expanded.

>.|.|TRBV30|TRBJ2-6
CAWTLTGQSGANVLTF
TGTGCCTGGACCCTGACAGGTCAATCTGGGGCCAACGTCCTGACTTTC
>once|.|TRBV7-2|TRBJ2-7
CASSRGLISYEQYF
TGTGCCAGCAGCCGTGGACTGATCAGCTACGAGCAGTACTTC
>.|TRBD1|TRBV10-3|TRBJ2-7
CAISSGTGTYEQYF
TGTGCCATCAGTTCCGGGACAGGCACCTACGAGCAGTACTTC
>.|TRBD1|TRBV5-1|TRBJ1-4
CASAGTANEKLFF
TGCGCCAGTGCAGGGACAGCTAATGAAAAACTGTTTTTT
>.|.|TRBV7-8|TRBJ1-1
CASSGGGATEAFF
TGTGCCAGCAGCGGGGGGGGAGCCACTGAAGCTTTCTTT
>.|.|TRBV3-1/TRBV3-2|TRBJ2-5
CASSQGLAETQYF
TGTGCCAGCAGCCAAGGTCTAGCGGAGACCCAGTACTTC
>.|.|TRBV5-6|TRBJ2-5
CASSLVSGTLQETQYF
TGTGCCAGCAGCTTGGTTTCCGGGACACTCCAAGAGACCCAGTACTTC
>.|TRBD2|TRBV6-1|TRBJ2-3
CASSEALSGGAHTQYF
TGTGCCAGCAGTGAAGCTTTAAGCGGGGGGGCACATACGCAGTATTTT
>.|TRBD1|TRBV10-1|TRBJ2-1
CASGPGQGYNEQFF
TGCGCCAGCGGACCGGGACAGGGTTACAATGAGCAGTTCTTC
>.|.|TRBV28|TRBJ1-4
CASSFRVFGGLPGKLFF
TGTGCCAGCAGTTTTAGGGTGTTCGGGGGGTTACCGGGAAAACTGTTTTTT
>.|TRBD1|TRBV9|TRBJ2-7
CASSVGGRGYEQYF
TGTGCCAGCAGCGTAGGTGGCAGGGGGTACGAGCAGTACTTC
>once|.|TRBV7-3|TRBJ1-1
CASSLTGQANTEAFF
TGTGCCAGCAGCCTGACGGGACAAGCAAACACTGAAGCTTTCTTT
>.|.|TRBV9|TRBJ1-4
CASSGAQRGEKLFF
TGTGCCAGCAGCGGGGCACAAAGGGGTGAAAAACTGTTTTTT
>once|TRBD2|TRBV7-2|TRBJ2-3
CASSSPGLAGGTSTDTQYF
TGTGCCAGCAGCTCACCGGGACTAGCGGGGGGAACTAGCACAGATACGCAGTATTTT
>once|TRBD1|TRBV2|TRBJ1-5
CASADRASNQPQHF
TGTGCCAGCGCCGACAGGGCTAGCAATCAGCCCCAGCATTTT
>.|.|TRBV3-1/TRBV3-2|TRBJ1-4
CASSQESRATNEKLFF
TGTGCCAGCAGCCAAGAATCGCGAGCAACTAATGAAAAACTGTTTTTT
>.|TRBD1|TRBV30|TRBJ1-6
CAWGTGTGGTSYNSPLHF
TGTGCCTGGGGAACCGGGACAGGGGGAACCTCCTATAATTCACCCCTCCACTTT
>.|.|TRBV29-1|TRBJ2-1
CSVVLGFNEQFF
TGCAGCGTTGTCCTGGGCTTCAATGAGCAGTTCTTC
>.|TRBD1|TRBV2|TRBJ1-5
CASTPGQGRGQPQHF
TGTGCCAGCACCCCGGGACAGGGACGGGGTCAGCCCCAGCATTTT
>once|TRBD2|TRBV3-1/TRBV3-2|TRBJ2-1
CASSALTSGFYNEQFF
TGTGCCAGCAGCGCACTTACTAGCGGATTCTACAATGAGCAGTTCTTC
>.|.|TRBV2|TRBJ2-7
CASSALTYEQYF
TGTGCCAGCAGTGCCCTAACCTACGAGCAGTACTTC
>.|TRBD2|TRBV5-5|TRBJ2-4
CASSSRLAGENIQYF
TGTGCCAGCAGCTCTAGACTAGCGGGGGAAAACATTCAGTACTTC
>.|.|TRBV24-1|TRBJ2-2
CATSDYRDTGELFF
TGTGCCACCAGTGATTACAGAGACACCGGGGAGCTGTTTTTT
>.|TRBD1|TRBV23-1|TRBJ2-2
CASSPTGGPLVTGELFF
TGCGCCAGCAGTCCAACAGGGGGCCCCCTCGTCACCGGGGAGCTGTTTTTT
>once|TRBD2|TRBV28|TRBJ2-1
CASSLWLSSGDNEQFF
TGTGCCAGCAGTTTATGGCTGTCTAGCGGAGACAATGAGCAGTTCTTC
>.|.|TRBV28|TRBJ1-2
CASSLGAKLGYTF
TGTGCCAGCAGTTTAGGGGCAAAGCTTGGCTACACCTTC
>.|.|TRBV19|TRBJ1-6
CASSISPSYSPLHF
TGTGCCAGTAGTATTTCTCCCAGTTATTCACCCCTCCACTTT
>.|.|TRBV7-3|TRBJ2-1
CASSSQGGVGNEQFF
TGTGCCAGCAGCTCCCAGGGTGGTGTGGGCAATGAGCAGTTCTTC
>.|.|TRBV14|TRBJ2-2
CASSQEPTANTGELFF
TGTGCCAGCAGCCAAGAACCAACAGCGAACACCGGGGAGCTGTTTTTT
>.|TRBD2|TRBV7-2|TRBJ2-1
CASSLTSGREQFF
TGTGCCAGCAGCTTGACTAGCGGGCGAGAGCAGTTCTTC
>once|.|TRBV27|TRBJ2-1
CASSRMNEQFF
TGTGCCAGCAGCCGTATGAATGAGCAGTTCTTC
>.|TRBD2|TRBV27|TRBJ2-3
CATAGGVTDTQYF
TGTGCCACCGCGGGGGGTGTCACAGATACGCAGTATTTT
>.|.|TRBV6-5|TRBJ2-3
CASSRAGFPDTQYF
TGTGCCAGCAGCCGGGCGGGGTTTCCAGATACGCAGTATTTT
>.|.|TRBV3-1/TRBV3-2|TRBJ1-2
CASSPQGGNYGYTF
TGTGCCAGCAGCCCCCAGGGAGGCAACTATGGCTACACCTTC
>once|.|TRBV28|TRBJ1-6
CASRTRDNSPLHF
TGTGCCAGCAGAACCAGGGATAATTCACCCCTCCACTTT
>.|TRBD2|TRBV27|TRBJ2-1
CASNYGGLAGEQFF
TGTGCCAGCAACTATGGGGGGTTAGCGGGAGAGCAGTTCTTC
>.|.|TRBV6-1|TRBJ1-2
CASSERRTDYGYTF
TGTGCCAGCAGTGAAAGGCGCACAGACTATGGCTACACCTTC
>.|.|TRBV5-1|TRBJ1-1
CASMESPRGTEAFF
TGCGCCAGCATGGAGTCCCCCCGGGGCACTGAAGCTTTCTTT
>once|.|TRBV21-1|TRBJ1-5
CASSKGARPSNQPQHF
TGTGCCAGCAGCAAAGGGGCCAGGCCAAGCAATCAGCCCCAGCATTTT
>few|.|TRBV2|TRBJ1-1
CASTKTGTNTEAFF
TGTGCCAGCACTAAGACAGGCACTAACACTGAAGCTTTCTTT